The 20 T cell receptor beta chains reported below all come from one sample, sequenced in a study of blood T cell repertoires in COVID-19. Repertoires were generated with immunoSEQ multiplex PCR, while TCRdb's copy carries only in-frame clones and drops some. The profile covers around 95,000 clones, with around four fifths appearing a single time and roughly an eighth taken by the ten largest. Sequencing was carried out using peripheral blood. All receptors derive from a man between 50 and 59 years old with active or convalescent COVID-19.

The chain is built from TRBV11-3 and TRBJ2-3; a weak D match, TRBD1 (6 bases). From germline, CDR1 is SGHNT and CDR2 YENEEA. The germline V and J ends were trimmed by 3 bases and 2 bases, with 12 bases remaining between them. The CDR3 is 15 amino acids. The CDR3 DNA reads as TGTGCCAGCAGCTTGGCAGGGGACCTCACAGATACGCAGTATTTT. Encoded protein: CASSLAGDLTDTQYF.

Concerning this clone: The junction and the germline gene differ at one end; a read error may be behind it. The chain links TRBV15 to TRBJ2-3; D remains ambiguous. The germline V gene has CDR1 LNHNV and CDR2 YYDKDF (reference sequence). The CDR3 extends over 15 amino acids. CDR3 bases: TGTGCCACCAGCAGAGCCAGCGCGAGCACGGATACGCAGTATTTT. Encoded protein: CATSRASASTDTQYF.

The V gene is TRBV27, the J gene TRBJ2-3; D call uncertain. The CDR3 is 14 residues long. Germline values: CDR1 MNHEY, CDR2 SMNVEV (reference sequence). The V and J ends lost 3 bases and 3 bases respectively, with 10 bases between them. CDR3 amino acids: CASSFYSETDTQYF. The CDR3 DNA is TGTGCCAGCAGTTTCTACAGTGAGACAGATACGCAGTATTTT.

This sequence joins TRBV28 and TRBJ2-7, with D possibly being TRBD2 (5 bases). Trimming stripped 4 bases from V and 7 bases from J, with 11 bases between. This CDR3 region has 12 residues. Germline values: CDR1 MDHEN, CDR2 SYDVKM. The CDR3 sequence: CASSSSRREQYF. For the CDR3, the DNA is TGTGCCAGCAGTTCTAGCAGGCGTGAGCAGTACTTC.

In its sample, this clone was seen a few times. The V call is TRBV5-1, the J call TRBJ2-3; 7 positions agree with TRBD1. With 4 bases clipped from V and 5 bases from J, the junction kept 7 bases outside the gene matches. This CDR3 contains 14 residues. From germline, CDR1 is SGHRS and CDR2 YFSETQ. For the CDR3, the DNA is TGCGCCAGCAGCCCTGGACAGGTTGTAGATACGCAGTATTTT. Translating gives CASSPGQVVDTQYF.

This clone was counted a few times. The J gene is TRBJ2-7, the V gene TRBV11-3; 10 nucleotides line up with TRBD2. Germline V CDR1 and CDR2: SGHNT, YENEEA. The CDR3 is made up of 17 amino acids. With V trimmed by 5 bases and J by 0 bases, 10 bases remained unmatched. CDR3 region: CASSVSLTSGYSYEQYF. The CDR3, as DNA: TGTGCCAGCAGCGTGAGTCTGACTAGCGGGTACTCCTACGAGCAGTACTTC.

This clone was detected once. The chain has TRBV29-1 and TRBJ1-5; 9 bases line up with TRBD1. Germline CDR1 and CDR2: SQVTM and ANQGSEA. The junction had 3 bases not matched to a gene; V was cut back by 4 bases and J by 5 bases. This CDR3 region has 13 residues. In DNA, the CDR3 is TGCAGCGTTGGACAGGGGGACCATCAGCCCCAGCATTTT. Protein sequence: CSVGQGDHQPQHF.

This sequence joins TRBV4-2 and TRBJ2-5, with 7 bases lining up with TRBD1. Germline assignment: CDR1 LGHNA and CDR2 YNFKEQ. This CDR3 comprises 15 residues. Trimming took 2 bases from V and 1 from J; bases not matched to a gene: 4. The DNA of the CDR3 is TGTGCCAGCAGCCAACCACAGGGGCCCCAAGAGACCCAGTACTTC. This gives the protein CASSQPQGPQETQYF.

The genes are TRBV5-8 and TRBJ2-1; TRBD2 is a possible D gene (5 bases). V lost 8 bases, J lost 0 bases, and 18 bases lay in between. Germline CDR1 reads SGHTS; CDR2 reads YDEGEE. The CDR3 spans 16 residues. The CDR3 here is CASSRREHSSYNEQFF. The CDR3 DNA is TGTGCCAGTTCGAGAAGGGAGCACTCCTCCTACAATGAGCAGTTCTTC.

The rearrangement uses TRBV4-1 and TRBJ2-7; D is perhaps TRBD1 (5 bases). Per germline, CDR1 MGHRA and CDR2 YSYEKL. V lost 0 bases and J lost 7, with 10 bases in between. The CDR3 covers 13 residues. CDR3 DNA sequence: TGCGCCAGCAGCCAAGATCCAGGGCGGGAGCAGTACTTC. This codes for CASSQDPGREQYF.

This clone was counted only a few times. The J gene is TRBJ1-6, the V gene TRBV18; 8 nucleotides match TRBD1. This CDR3 is 12 amino acids long. With V trimmed by 8 bases and J by 6 bases, 0 bases remained unmatched. The germline V gene has CDR1 KGHSH and CDR2 LQKENI. DNA for the CDR3: TGTGCCAGCGGACAGGGTAATTCACCCCTCCACTTT. Protein product: CASGQGNSPLHF.

The V and J genes are TRBV7-3 and TRBJ1-1, with 8 nucleotides matching TRBD1. The trim removed 2 bases at V and 5 bases at J, leaving 4 bases unmatched. Germline values: CDR1 SGHTA, CDR2 FQGTGA. The CDR3 runs to 14 residues. CDR3 amino acids: CASSLFQGATEAFF. The CDR3 DNA sequence: TGTGCCAGCAGCTTATTCCAGGGGGCGACTGAAGCTTTCTTT.

The gene calls are TRBV18 and TRBJ1-2; possibly TRBD1 for D (6 bases). Per the germline V gene, CDR1 is KGHSH and CDR2 is LQKENI. The V end was cut by 3 bases, the J end by 6 bases, with 8 bases between. CDR3 length: 12 amino acids. CDR3 nucleotide sequence: TGTGCCAGCTCACCGACAGGTCATGGCTACACCTTC. This sequence encodes CASSPTGHGYTF. Full variable domain (rest looked up from reference TRBV18 and TRBJ1-2): NAGVMQNPRHLVRRRGQEARLRCSPMKGHSHVYWYRQLPEEGLKFMVYLQKENIIDESGMPKERFSAEFPKEGPSILRIQQVVRGDSAAYFCASSPTGHGYTFGSGTRLTVV.

This clone was observed a few times. The CDR3 here is CASEIGLRSIEQYF. The CDR3 bases are TGCGCCAGCGAGATTGGACTGAGATCCATCGAGCAGTACTTC. The V and J genes are TRBV23-1 and TRBJ2-7; tentatively, D is TRBD2 (5 bases). TRBV23-1 is identified as an open reading frame with a role that is uncertain. V was pared by 8 bases and J by 6 bases, with 20 bases between. The CDR3 consists of 14 residues.

This clone has just one count. The chain carries TRBV5-6 and TRBJ1-1; the D is unclear. The germline CDR1 and CDR2 sequences are SGHDT and YYEEEE. The CDR3 has 14 amino acids. V was clipped by 1 base and J by 0 bases, with 7 bases between them. For the CDR3, the DNA is TGTGCCAGCAGCTTGTACAGCATGAACACTGAAGCTTTCTTT. Protein product: CASSLYSMNTEAFF.

The V and J genes are TRBV11-2 and TRBJ2-2; TRBD2 agrees at 9 bases. Germline-derived CDR1 and CDR2 are SGHAT and FQNNGV. The CDR3 totals 17 residues. With V trimmed by 6 bases and J by 6 bases, 14 bases remained unmatched. The CDR3 is CASRPARLAGNAGELFF. In nucleotides, the CDR3 is TGTGCCAGCAGGCCAGCTCGTCTAGCGGGAAACGCCGGGGAGCTGTTTTTT.

In its sample, this clone was seen a few times. The gene calls are TRBV9 and TRBJ2-7; D gene ambiguous. Germline assignment: CDR1 SGDLS and CDR2 YYNGEE. The CDR3 length is 14 residues. The germline V and J ends were trimmed by 1 base and 0 bases, with 8 bases remaining between them. In DNA form, the CDR3 reads TGTGCCAGCAGCGTATCGGGTCTCTCCTACGAGCAGTACTTC. The encoded protein is CASSVSGLSYEQYF. The whole variable domain, remainder taken from reference TRBV9 and TRBJ2-7, is DSGVTQTPKHLITATGQRVTLRCSPRSGDLSVYWYQQSLDQGLQFLIQYYNGEERAKGNILERFSAQQFPDLHSELNLSSLELGDSALYFCASSVSGLSYEQYFGPGTRLTVT.

This clone has more than one count but fewer than ten. Here the CDR3 reads CASSLGAGVSYNEQFF. The CDR3 DNA follows: TGTGCCAGCAGCTTGGGCGCGGGGGTCTCCTACAATGAGCAGTTCTTC. The chain couples TRBV5-4 to TRBJ2-1; TRBD2 matches at 7 bases. CDR1 and CDR2 (germline): SGHNT, YYREEE (reference sequence). CDR3 length: 16 residues. V lost 0 bases and J lost 0; bases outside the gene matches: 3.

This clone was picked up one time. The chain joins TRBV9 to TRBJ2-3; 8 bases are shared with TRBD2. Per germline, CDR1 SGDLS and CDR2 YYNGEE. The CDR3 is 16 residues long. Trimming took 0 bases from V and 2 from J; bases not matched to a gene: 5. The CDR3 bases are TGTGCCAGCAGCGTAGTAGGTAGCGGGGTCACAGATACGCAGTATTTT. Its protein is CASSVVGSGVTDTQYF.

This chain uses TRBV5-4 with TRBJ2-1; perhaps TRBD2 as D (5 bases). In germline, CDR1 is SGHNT, CDR2 YYREEE (reference sequence). The CDR3 is made up of 14 amino acids. V was pared by 6 bases and J by 7 bases, with 17 bases between. CDR3: CASTSWGEGNEQFF. The CDR3 coding sequence is TGTGCCAGCACCTCGTGGGGAGAGGGAAATGAGCAGTTCTTC.